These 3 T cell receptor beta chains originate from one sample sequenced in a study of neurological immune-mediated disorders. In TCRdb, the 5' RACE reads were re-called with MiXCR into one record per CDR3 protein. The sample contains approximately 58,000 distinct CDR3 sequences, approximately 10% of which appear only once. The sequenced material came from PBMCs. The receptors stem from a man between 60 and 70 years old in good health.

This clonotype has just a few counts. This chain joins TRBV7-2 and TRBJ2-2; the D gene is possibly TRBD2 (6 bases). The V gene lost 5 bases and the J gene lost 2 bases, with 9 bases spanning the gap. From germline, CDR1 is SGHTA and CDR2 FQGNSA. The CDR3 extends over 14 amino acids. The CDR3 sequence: CASSTSPNTGELFF. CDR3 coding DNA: TGTGCCAGCAGCACTAGCCCCAACACCGGGGAGCTGTTTTTT.

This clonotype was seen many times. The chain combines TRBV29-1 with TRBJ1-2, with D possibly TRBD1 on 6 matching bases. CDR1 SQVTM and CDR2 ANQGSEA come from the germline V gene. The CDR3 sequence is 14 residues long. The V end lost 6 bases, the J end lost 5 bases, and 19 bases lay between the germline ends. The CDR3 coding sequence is TGCAGCGTCGAAAAGGACAGCGCTTCATATGGCTACACCTTC. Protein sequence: CSVEKDSASYGYTF.

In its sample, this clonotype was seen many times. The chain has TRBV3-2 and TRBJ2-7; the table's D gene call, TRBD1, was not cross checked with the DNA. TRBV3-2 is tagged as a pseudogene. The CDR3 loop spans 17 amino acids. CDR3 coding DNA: TGTGCCAGCAGCCCCGTCAGACCAAACAGGGTTCTCTACGAGCAGTACTTC. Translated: CASSPVRPNRVLYEQYF.